This entry is about one T cell receptor beta chain. The germline CDR1 and CDR2 sequences are MGHDK and SYGVNS. This CDR3 is 16 amino acids long. With 3 bases removed from V and 3 bases from J, the gap between germline ends came to 12 bases. This sample was taken from a study of patients and donors after allogeneic stem cell transplantation. MiXCR, applied by TCRdb to the RT-PCR reads, yields one record per CDR3 protein. The sample has approximately 29,000 distinct CDR3 sequences, roughly a third seen once; the top ten hold approximately 82%. V is TRBV25-1 and J is TRBJ1-6, with D maybe TRBD1 (6 bases). Sequences were obtained from blood, either unsorted or a sorted T cell fraction (not recorded which). The TCR sequence derives from a human donor who was either an allogeneic HSCT recipient or a stem cell or donor lymphocyte infusion donor (not recorded which). It is not recorded whose cells these are; they may come from a transplant donor. The CDR3 here is CASSETGVIYNSPLHF. DNA for the CDR3: TGTGCCAGCAGTGAGACAGGAGTCATCTATAATTCACCCCTCCACTTT.